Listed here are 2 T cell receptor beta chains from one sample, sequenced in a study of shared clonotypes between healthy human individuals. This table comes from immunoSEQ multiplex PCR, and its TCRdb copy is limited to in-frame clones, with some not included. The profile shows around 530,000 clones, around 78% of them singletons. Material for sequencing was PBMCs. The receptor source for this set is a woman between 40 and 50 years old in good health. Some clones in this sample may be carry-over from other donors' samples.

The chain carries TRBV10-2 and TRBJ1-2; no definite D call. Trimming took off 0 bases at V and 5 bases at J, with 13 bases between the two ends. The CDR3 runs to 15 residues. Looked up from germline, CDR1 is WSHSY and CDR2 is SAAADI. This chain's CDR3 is CASSESRRSPYGYTF. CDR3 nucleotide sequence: TGCGCCAGCAGTGAGTCGAGGAGGTCTCCGTATGGCTACACCTTC.

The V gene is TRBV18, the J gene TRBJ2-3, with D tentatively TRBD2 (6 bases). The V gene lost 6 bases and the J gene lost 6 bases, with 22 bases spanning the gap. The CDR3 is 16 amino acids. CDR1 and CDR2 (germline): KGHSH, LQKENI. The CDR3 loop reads CASSRRGPPSLDTQYF. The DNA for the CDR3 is TGTGCCAGCTCTCGGAGGGGACCTCCAAGCCTGGATACGCAGTATTTT. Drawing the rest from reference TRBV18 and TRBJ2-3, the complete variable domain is NAGVMQNPRHLVRRRGQEARLRCSPMKGHSHVYWYRQLPEEGLKFMVYLQKENIIDESGMPKERFSAEFPKEGPSILRIQQVVRGDSAAYFCASSRRGPPSLDTQYFGPGTRLTVL.